Following are 27 T cell receptor beta chains from one sample sequenced in a study of blood T cell repertoires in COVID-19. The repertoire was sequenced with immunoSEQ multiplex PCR; TCRdb's copy has only in-frame clones and lacks some. The table has 120,000 or so clones, roughly 84% seen once; the top ten hold roughly 3.9%. The sequenced sample consisted of PBMCs or T cells enriched from blood (not recorded which). The receptors were gathered from a woman aged 30 to 39 who had recovered from COVID-19.

V is TRBV7-2 and J is TRBJ2-2, with TRBD1 matching over 10 bases. The CDR3 runs 16 residues. Germline CDR1 SGHTA, CDR2 FQGNSA. Unmatched junction bases numbered 5, after V lost 2 bases and J lost 5 bases. The chain's CDR3 is CASSLRQGARTGELFF. The CDR3 DNA reads TGTGCCAGCAGCTTAAGACAGGGGGCGAGGACCGGGGAGCTGTTTTTT.

The chain has TRBV30 and TRBJ1-6; the match to TRBD1 covers 11 bases. After removal of 0 bases from V and 7 bases from J, the junction contained 2 bases not matched to a gene. The germline V gene encodes CDR1 GTSNPN and CDR2 SVGIG (reference sequence). CDR3 length: 15 amino acids. CDR3 bases: TGTGCCTGGAGTGTACGGGACAGGGGGAATTCACCCCTCCACTTT. This translates into CAWSVRDRGNSPLHF.

The gene calls are TRBV4-3 and TRBJ1-1, with D possibly being TRBD1 (6 bases). CDR1 and CDR2 from the germline V gene are LGHNA and YSLEER. V was cut by 0 bases and J by 5 bases, with 16 bases left in between. This CDR3 is 16 amino acids long. CDR3 coding DNA: TGCGCCAGCAGCCAAGATGTAGGGGGGGCAGGTACTGAAGCTTTCTTT. As protein: CASSQDVGGAGTEAFF.

The rearrangement links TRBV27 to TRBJ1-2, with 7 bases identical to TRBD1. The ends lost 2 bases at V and 4 bases at J; junction bases unmatched: 7. The germline V gene has CDR1 MNHEY and CDR2 SMNVEV (reference sequence). The CDR3 is 15 residues long. The CDR3 region is CASSLRTGLGYGYTF. The CDR3 DNA sequence: TGTGCCAGCAGTTTACGGACAGGCTTGGGCTATGGCTACACCTTC.

V and J are TRBV28 and TRBJ2-1, with 9 bases identical to TRBD2. The germline CDR1 and CDR2 sequences are MDHEN and SYDVKM. The CDR3 sequence is 18 residues long. With V trimmed by 7 bases and J by 4 bases, 17 bases remained unmatched. The CDR3 nucleotides are TGTGCCAGCACGAGACTAGCGGTAAAAAGCCGCAGTTACAATGAGCAGTTCTTC. Protein: CASTRLAVKSRSYNEQFF.

The rearrangement uses TRBV5-4 and TRBJ2-7; 9 bases map to TRBD2. The V segment lost 2 bases and the J segment 3 bases; nucleotides outside the gene matches: 6. Germline V lookup: CDR1 SGHNT, CDR2 YYREEE (reference sequence). This CDR3 has 15 amino acids. The CDR3 DNA is TGTGCCAGCAGCTTATCGCATAGCGGGAGCTACGAGCAGTACTTC. This sequence encodes CASSLSHSGSYEQYF.

The gene calls are TRBV11-2 and TRBJ1-1, with D unclear. V lost 4 bases and J 1 base, leaving 10 bases between the germline ends. The V gene's germline CDR1 is SGHAT and CDR2 FQNNGV. The CDR3 contains 14 residues. CDR3 amino acids: CASSSGGPNTEAFF. The DNA of the CDR3 is TGTGCCAGCAGCTCAGGAGGACCGAACACTGAAGCTTTCTTT.

CDR3: CASSFGTGRQETQYF. The CDR3 bases are TGTGCCAGCAGCTTTGGGACAGGGCGCCAAGAGACCCAGTACTTC. This chain connects TRBV7-2 to TRBJ2-5, with 9 nucleotides matching TRBD1. Germline V gene sequence: CDR1 SGHTA, CDR2 FQGNSA. The J segment lost 1 base and the V segment lost 3 bases, leaving 3 bases of the junction unmatched. The length of the CDR3 is 15 residues.

The V and J genes are TRBV5-1 and TRBJ2-1; a weak D match, TRBD2 (7 bases). Germline loops: CDR1 SGHRS, CDR2 YFSETQ. Between the trimmed V and J ends, which lost 9 bases and 8 bases, there was a span of 21 bases. The CDR3 consists of 14 residues. The CDR3 loop is CATRGRGFRDEQFF. The DNA for the CDR3 is TGCGCCACCCGAGGGAGGGGGTTTAGGGATGAGCAGTTCTTC.

The rearrangement uses TRBV4-2 and TRBJ2-1; weak D call: TRBD2 (6 bases). This CDR3 is 15 amino acids long. V was pared by 1 base and J by 6 bases, with 13 bases between. The germline V gene encodes CDR1 LGHNA and CDR2 YNFKEQ. The CDR3 sequence: CASSQGSASANEQFF. The CDR3 DNA reads as TGTGCCAGCAGCCAAGGGTCGGCTAGCGCCAATGAGCAGTTCTTC.

The V and J genes are TRBV10-3 and TRBJ2-7; 9 bases line up with TRBD1. This CDR3 region has 14 residues. Germline V lookup: CDR1 ENHRY, CDR2 SYGVKD. After removal of 2 bases from V and 3 bases from J, the junction contained 2 bases not matched to a gene. The CDR3 DNA reads as TGTGCCATCAGTGAGGACAGGGGGATCTACGAGCAGTACTTC. Its protein is CAISEDRGIYEQYF.

V is TRBV10-3 and J is TRBJ1-2; 8 bases fit TRBD1. The J segment lost 4 bases and the V segment lost 7 bases, leaving 5 bases of the junction unmatched. This CDR3 is built from 13 residues. CDR1 ENHRY and CDR2 SYGVKD come from the germline V gene. CDR3 sequence: CAINQGAVYGYTF. For the CDR3, the DNA is TGTGCCATCAATCAGGGGGCAGTCTATGGCTACACCTTC.

Within the sample, this clone is medium-sized. The V gene is TRBV29-1, the J gene TRBJ2-3; a weak D match, TRBD2 (6 bases). Germline V CDR1 and CDR2: SQVTM, ANQGSEA. The CDR3 spans 13 residues. V gave up 4 bases and J gave up 6 bases, with 14 bases separating them. Here the CDR3 reads CSVADGRIDTQYF. Here the CDR3 DNA reads TGCAGCGTTGCCGACGGGAGAATCGATACGCAGTATTTT.

CDR3 nucleotides: TGCGCCAGCAGCCAAGGTCGAGGGTTTTCCAGCGAGCAGTACTTC. It is translated as CASSQGRGFSSEQYF. The chain recombines TRBV4-3 with TRBJ2-7, with TRBD2 as a possible D gene (5 bases). There are 15 residues in the CDR3. Trimming pared 1 base from V and 6 bases from J, leaving 16 bases between. Germline values: CDR1 LGHNA, CDR2 YSLEER.

The chain links TRBV27 to TRBJ2-3, with TRBD2 matching over 9 bases. This CDR3 is 16 amino acids long. V was clipped by 4 bases and J by 6 bases; unmatched bases: 11. The germline V gene has CDR1 MNHEY and CDR2 SMNVEV (reference sequence). CDR3 region: CASSWGWREGGDTQYF. CDR3 nucleotide sequence: TGTGCCAGCAGTTGGGGATGGCGGGAGGGAGGGGATACGCAGTATTTT.

V is TRBV6-5 and J is TRBJ1-4; TRBD1 agrees at 7 bases. Germline CDR1 and CDR2: MNHEY and SVGAGI. J lost 7 bases, V lost 2 bases, and 10 bases had no gene match. The CDR3 runs 16 residues. The CDR3, as DNA: TGTGCCAGCAGTTACCGAGGAGACAGGGTTGGTGAAAAACTGTTTTTT. This encodes CASSYRGDRVGEKLFF.

This sequence joins TRBV19 and TRBJ2-7; TRBD1 matches at 10 bases. Germline-derived CDR1 and CDR2 are LNHDA and SQIVND (reference sequence). The V segment lost 5 bases and the J segment 2 bases; nucleotides outside the gene matches: 6. The CDR3 sequence is 15 residues long. The CDR3 reads CASSLGTGVTYEQYF. CDR3 nucleotides: TGTGCCAGTAGTCTGGGGACAGGGGTAACCTACGAGCAGTACTTC.

The V and J genes are TRBV28 and TRBJ1-5; TRBD1 might be the D (5 bases). The ends were cut back, 2 bases at V and 0 bases at J, with 14 bases in the middle. Per germline, CDR1 MDHEN and CDR2 SYDVKM. This CDR3 has 17 amino acids. The CDR3 protein is CASSLAGGGYSNQPQHF. The CDR3 DNA follows: TGTGCCAGCAGTTTAGCGGGGGGAGGATATAGCAATCAGCCCCAGCATTTT.

This rearrangement joins TRBV27 to TRBJ2-3; 9 bases are shared with TRBD2. Germline-derived CDR1 and CDR2 are MNHEY and SMNVEV (reference sequence). Trimming took 4 bases from V and 3 from J; bases not matched to a gene: 5. The CDR3 consists of 15 residues. Written as DNA, the CDR3 is TGTGCCAGCAGTTGGGGGACTAGCTGGACAGATACGCAGTATTTT. It is translated as CASSWGTSWTDTQYF.

V usage is TRBV11-2 and J usage is TRBJ2-1; 10 bases agree with TRBD1. The germline gives CDR1 SGHAT, CDR2 FQNNGV. Trimming took 4 bases from V and 9 from J; bases not matched to a gene: 12. The CDR3 spans 16 residues. CDR3 DNA: TGTGCCAGCAGCTCACGACAGGGGGCGTTGGGGGGTGAGCAGTTCTTC. Its translation: CASSSRQGALGGEQFF.

In its sample, this clone was seen a few times. The rearrangement joins TRBV6-1 to TRBJ1-2; TRBD1 matches at 8 bases. Per germline, CDR1 MNHNS and CDR2 SASEGT. This CDR3 comprises 16 residues. Trimming took 4 bases from V and 3 from J; bases not matched to a gene: 10. In DNA form, the CDR3 reads TGTGCCAGCAGTGGGAGGACAGGGATCCCTCACTATGGCTACACCTTC. Translating it yields CASSGRTGIPHYGYTF.

The chain carries TRBV29-1 and TRBJ2-6; D perhaps matches TRBD2 (6 bases). Germline V gene data show CDR1 as SQVTM and CDR2 as ANQGSEA. This CDR3 comprises 13 residues. Trimming shortened V by 5 bases and J by 3 bases, and 8 bases separated the two germline ends. CDR3 DNA: TGCAGCGTTTCGGAGGGTGGGGCCAACGTCCTGACTTTC. Translating gives CSVSEGGANVLTF.

This clone was seen only a few times. This chain joins TRBV7-8 and TRBJ1-6; 8 bases are shared with TRBD1. The germline V gene has CDR1 SGHVS and CDR2 FQNEAQ. With 2 bases clipped from V and 9 bases from J, the junction kept 6 bases outside the gene matches. The CDR3 is made up of 15 amino acids. For the CDR3, the DNA is TGTGCCAGCAGCTTAACAGGGGGGAGCAGTTCACCCCTCCACTTT. It is translated as CASSLTGGSSSPLHF.

The CDR3: CASSARGTGELFF. DNA for the CDR3: TGTGCCAGCAGTGCCCGGGGCACCGGGGAGCTGTTTTTT. V gene TRBV2 combines with J gene TRBJ2-2; D possibly corresponds to TRBD2 (5 bases). Germline lookup yields CDR1 SNHLY and CDR2 FYNNEI. V was pared by 4 bases and J by 4 bases, with 7 bases between. This CDR3 has 13 amino acids.

The chain employs TRBV28 and TRBJ1-2, with 9 bases fitting TRBD1. Germline V gives CDR1 MDHEN, CDR2 SYDVKM. The CDR3 runs to 15 residues. V shed 4 bases, J shed 6 bases, and the junction held 9 bases outside the gene matches. The CDR3: CASSSSGTGKDGYTF. In DNA, the CDR3 is TGTGCCAGCAGTTCCTCCGGGACAGGGAAAGATGGCTACACCTTC.

This clone was observed a handful of times. This sample includes further DNA sequences coding for the same CDR3. The chain uses TRBV7-3 and TRBJ2-1; 9 bases match TRBD1. This CDR3 comprises 14 residues. Germline CDR1 reads SGHTA; CDR2 reads FQGTGA. V dropped 5 bases and J dropped 5; count of bases not matched to a gene: 4. The CDR3 DNA is TGTGCCAGCAGCACTGGACAGGGGCACAATGAGCAGTTCTTC. Translation: CASSTGQGHNEQFF.

This rearrangement joins TRBV6-2 or TRBV6-3 to TRBJ2-7; 9 nucleotides align to TRBD2. CDR3 length: 16 amino acids. V shed 2 bases and J 3 bases; nucleotides not matched to a gene: 8. Germline CDR1 reads MNHEY; CDR2 reads SVGEGT. CDR3 nucleotide sequence: TGTGCCAGCAGTTACGGGGATAGCGGGAGAGTCTACGAGCAGTACTTC. Translating it yields CASSYGDSGRVYEQYF.